The next 13 T cell receptor beta chains were all read from a single sample in a study of OX40 agonist ivuxolimab in advanced cancers. Only in-frame clones appear in the TCRdb table, and some are missing; sequencing was by immunoSEQ multiplex PCR. This table holds tens of thousands of clones, 80% to 90% found once. This material consisted of CD4+ or CD8+ T cells sorted from blood, taken in a trial of the OX40 agonist ivuxolimab. The source is an adult with an advanced solid tumor such as melanoma, head and neck, liver or kidney cancer.

V and J are TRBV28 and TRBJ2-2, with 9 bases lining up with TRBD2. CDR3 length equals 16 residues. CDR1 is MDHEN and CDR2 is SYDVKM in the germline V gene. The V and J ends lost 2 bases and 2 bases, in that order; junction bases with no gene match: 3. Here the CDR3 DNA reads TGTGCCAGCAGTTTAAGGCTAGCGGGAAACACCGGGGAGCTGTTTTTT. Translating gives CASSLRLAGNTGELFF. Full variable domain (rest looked up from reference TRBV28 and TRBJ2-2): DVKVTQSSRYLVKRTGEKVFLECVQDMDHENMFWYRQDPGLGLRLIYFSYDVKMKEKGDIPEGYSVSREKKERFSLILESASTNQTSMYLCASSLRLAGNTGELFFGEGSRLTVL.

V is TRBV2 and J is TRBJ2-7, with 8 nucleotides matching TRBD1. After removal of 4 bases from V and 7 bases from J, the junction contained 9 bases not matched to a gene. The CDR3 is made up of 14 amino acids. Per germline, CDR1 SNHLY and CDR2 FYNNEI. CDR3 residues: CASSAFQGAGEQYF. DNA of the CDR3: TGTGCCAGCAGTGCTTTCCAGGGGGCGGGGGAGCAGTACTTC.

The rearrangement uses TRBV28 and TRBJ2-7, with D possibly matching TRBD2 (6 bases). CDR1 MDHEN and CDR2 SYDVKM come from the germline V gene. V was cut by 6 bases and J by 0 bases, with 18 bases left in between. This CDR3 comprises 16 residues. The CDR3 protein is CASSDRGGPSSYEQYF. In DNA form, the CDR3 reads TGTGCCAGCAGCGACCGAGGAGGGCCTAGCTCCTACGAGCAGTACTTC.

The chain combines TRBV11-2 with TRBJ2-1; D gene uncertain. Trimming pared 5 bases from V and 5 bases from J, leaving 13 bases between. Germline assignment: CDR1 SGHAT and CDR2 FQNNGV. This CDR3 is built from 14 residues. CDR3 in amino acids: CASSLSGLNNEQFF. Here the CDR3 DNA reads TGTGCCAGCAGCCTTAGTGGGCTTAACAATGAGCAGTTCTTC.

The chain recombines TRBV5-6 with TRBJ1-1; D remains unclear. Per germline, CDR1 SGHDT and CDR2 YYEEEE. The CDR3 runs 11 residues. Trimming took 2 bases from V and 4 from J, leaving 3 bases between them. This CDR3 reads CASSLSTEAFF. Written as DNA, the CDR3 is TGTGCCAGCAGCTTATCCACTGAAGCTTTCTTT.

This sequence joins TRBV19 and TRBJ2-3, with 9 bases that match TRBD1. J was trimmed by 3 bases and V by 4 bases; bases with no gene match: 8. The CDR3 length is 16 residues. Germline CDR1 reads LNHDA; CDR2 reads SQIVND (reference sequence). CDR3 nucleotides: TGTGCCAGTAGTAAACAGGGGGCTAGAAGGACAGATACGCAGTATTTT. Its translation: CASSKQGARRTDTQYF.

CDR3 region: CASSQDRGRFLSDTQYF. As DNA, the CDR3 is TGCGCCAGCAGCCAAGATCGCGGGAGGTTCCTATCGGATACGCAGTATTTT. The V gene is TRBV4-3, the J gene TRBJ2-3; 8 bases are a match to TRBD2. Trimming took 0 bases from V and 6 from J; bases not matched to a gene: 11. The V gene's germline CDR1 is LGHNA and CDR2 YSLEER. This CDR3 contains 17 residues.

V and J are TRBV5-6 and TRBJ2-3, with D perhaps given as TRBD1 or TRBD2 (5 bases each). CDR1 SGHDT and CDR2 YYEEEE come from the germline V gene. The CDR3 spans 16 residues. The germline V and J ends were trimmed by 5 bases and 0 bases, with 16 bases remaining between them. The chain's CDR3 is CASRLWGTDSTDTQYF. In DNA, the CDR3 is TGTGCCAGCAGGCTCTGGGGGACGGACAGCACAGATACGCAGTATTTT.

Regarding this clone: This may be a read error, as it is one base from a much larger clone. The chain has TRBV4-1 and TRBJ1-2; D might be TRBD1 (5 bases). The CDR3 has 14 amino acids. Germline V CDR1 and CDR2: MGHRA, YSYEKL. V lost 2 bases to trimming and J lost 8 bases, with 15 bases between them. The CDR3 protein is CASSQLAGLGGYTF. The CDR3 DNA reads TGCGCCAGCAGCCAATTGGCAGGGTTGGGCGGCTACACCTTC.

This clone is classed as medium-sized. The germline gene is not matched at one end of the junction; a read error may be the cause. The V call is TRBV19, the J call TRBJ1-2, with 7 bases matching TRBD1. The CDR3 is made up of 10 amino acids. Per the germline V gene, CDR1 is LNHDA and CDR2 is SQIVND (reference sequence). As DNA, the CDR3 is TGTGCCAGTAGCGACCGGGACAGATGGTTC. Translating gives CASSDRDRWF.

This chain links TRBV6-4 with TRBJ2-7, with TRBD1 identical over 9 bases. The CDR3 consists of 17 residues. Unmatched junction bases numbered 8, after V lost 0 bases and J lost 2 bases. Germline V gene data show CDR1 as MRHNA and CDR2 as SNTAGT. CDR3 amino acids: CASSDSSGDRATYEQYF. In nucleotides, the CDR3 is TGTGCCAGCAGTGACTCTAGTGGGGACAGGGCTACCTACGAGCAGTACTTC.

The rearrangement uses TRBV7-2 and TRBJ2-2; D not resolved. Between the trimmed V and J ends, which lost 5 bases and 3 bases, there was a span of 4 bases. The CDR3 contains 12 residues. The V gene's germline CDR1 is SGHTA and CDR2 FQGNSA. This CDR3 reads CASSRYTGELFF. In DNA, the CDR3 is TGTGCCAGCAGCCGGTACACCGGGGAGCTGTTTTTT.

CDR3 DNA sequence: TGTGCCAGCAGCTTAGCGCGGGGGGCTGGAAACACCATATATTTT. Protein product: CASSLARGAGNTIYF. The V gene is TRBV7-2, the J gene TRBJ1-3, with D possibly TRBD1 on 5 matching bases. This CDR3 region has 15 residues. Trimming removed 0 bases from V and 2 bases from J, with 8 bases in between. Germline assignment: CDR1 SGHTA and CDR2 FQGNSA. The entire variable domain, with the rest obtained from reference TRBV7-2 and TRBJ1-3, is as follows: GAGVSQSPSNKVTEKGKDVELRCDPISGHTALYWYRQSLGQGLEFLIYFQGNSAPDKSGLPSDRFSAERTGGSVSTLTIQRTQQEDSAVYLCASSLARGAGNTIYFGEGSWLTVV.